The sequence of this T cell receptor (beta chain) was determined in a study of shared T cell receptors in the human thymus. The repertoire was sequenced with immunoSEQ multiplex PCR; TCRdb's copy has only in-frame clones and lacks some. The table includes 600,000 to 900,000 clones, 80% to 90% detected once. This CDR3 is 14 amino acids long. V lost 5 bases and J lost 5, with 15 bases in between. From germline, CDR1 is SGHVS and CDR2 FQNEAQ. This same sample was also part of a study on human thymus T cells.

The sequence was collected from a girl in the first two years of life with a congenital heart defect. This chain connects TRBV7-8 to TRBJ1-2; D is undetermined. The sequenced sample was thymocytes. CDR3 coding DNA: TGTGCCAGCAGCCCGAGCAATAGCGAATATGGCTACACCTTC. Translating gives CASSPSNSEYGYTF. Full variable domain (outside the CDR3, taken from reference TRBV7-8 and TRBJ1-2): GAGVSQSPRYKVAKRGQDVALRCDPISGHVSLFWYQQALGQGPEFLTYFQNEAQLDKSGLPSDRFFAERPEGSVSTLKIQRTQQEDSAVYLCASSPSNSEYGYTFGSGTRLTVV.